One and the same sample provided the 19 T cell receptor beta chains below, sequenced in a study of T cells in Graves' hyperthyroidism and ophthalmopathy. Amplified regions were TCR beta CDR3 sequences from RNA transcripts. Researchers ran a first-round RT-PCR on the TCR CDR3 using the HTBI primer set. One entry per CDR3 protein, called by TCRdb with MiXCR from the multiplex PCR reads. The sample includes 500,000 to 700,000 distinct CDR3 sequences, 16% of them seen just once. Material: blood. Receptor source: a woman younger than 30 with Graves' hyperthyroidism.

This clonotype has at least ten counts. Here the CDR3 DNA reads TGTGCCAGCAGTTACTCAGGGACAGGGGTGGATTACGAGCAGTACTTC. This codes for CASSYSGTGVDYEQYF. The V call is TRBV6-6, the J call TRBJ2-7; 10 bases fit TRBD1. Germline V gene lookup returns CDR1 MNHNY and CDR2 SVGAGI (reference sequence). Unmatched junction bases numbered 6, after V lost 0 bases and J lost 4 bases. The CDR3 extends over 16 amino acids.

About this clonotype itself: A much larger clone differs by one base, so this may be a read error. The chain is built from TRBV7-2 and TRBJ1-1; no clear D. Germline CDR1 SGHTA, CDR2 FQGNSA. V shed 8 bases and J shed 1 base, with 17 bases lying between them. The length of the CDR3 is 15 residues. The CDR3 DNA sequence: TGTGCCAGCGGTTCCGACGGGCGCCCGAACACTGAAGCTTTCTTT. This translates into CASGSDGRPNTEAFF. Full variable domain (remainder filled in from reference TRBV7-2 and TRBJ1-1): GAGVSQSPSNKVTEKGKDVELRCDPISGHTALYWYRQSLGQGLEFLIYFQGNSAPDKSGLPSDRFSAERTGGSVSTLTIQRTQQEDSAVYLCASGSDGRPNTEAFFGQGTRLTVV.

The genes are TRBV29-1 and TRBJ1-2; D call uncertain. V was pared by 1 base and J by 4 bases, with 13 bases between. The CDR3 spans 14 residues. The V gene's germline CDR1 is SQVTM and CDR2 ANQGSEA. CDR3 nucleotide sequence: TGCAGCGTTGAAGCGGCCAGCACTTCCTATGGCTACACCTTC. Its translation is CSVEAASTSYGYTF.

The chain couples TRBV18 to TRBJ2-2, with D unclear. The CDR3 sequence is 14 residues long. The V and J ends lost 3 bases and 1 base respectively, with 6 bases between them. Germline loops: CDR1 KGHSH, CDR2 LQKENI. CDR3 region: CASSPVKNTGELFF. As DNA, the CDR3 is TGTGCCAGCTCACCTGTTAAGAACACCGGGGAGCTGTTTTTT.

Here the CDR3 DNA reads TGTGCCACCAGCAGAGAGGAGGCCAGGTCCAATGAGCAGTTCTTC. Translated: CATSREEARSNEQFF. The rearrangement uses TRBV15 and TRBJ2-1; a possible D gene is TRBD2 (5 bases). The V end lost 0 bases, the J end lost 6 bases, and 12 bases lay between the germline ends. From germline, CDR1 is LNHNV and CDR2 YYDKDF (reference sequence). The CDR3 is 15 residues long.

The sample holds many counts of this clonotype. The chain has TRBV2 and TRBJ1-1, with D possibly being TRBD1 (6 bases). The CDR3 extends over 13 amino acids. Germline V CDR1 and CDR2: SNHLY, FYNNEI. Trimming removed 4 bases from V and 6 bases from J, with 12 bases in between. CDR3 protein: CASSVGGRAEAFF. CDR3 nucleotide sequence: TGTGCCAGCAGTGTAGGGGGGCGAGCTGAAGCTTTCTTT.

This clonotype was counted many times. CDR3 protein: CSAPVVSGGKDEQFF. CDR3 DNA sequence: TGCAGTGCGCCGGTTGTAAGCGGGGGTAAGGATGAGCAGTTCTTC. The V gene is TRBV20-1, the J gene TRBJ2-1; 8 bases agree with TRBD2. Unmatched junction bases numbered 15, after V lost 6 bases and J lost 8 bases. This CDR3 contains 15 residues. Germline V gene data show CDR1 as DFQATT and CDR2 as SNEGSKA (reference sequence).

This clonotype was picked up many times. The CDR3 DNA reads TGTGCCACCAGTGATTCCCGAGGGTGGACGAACACCGGGGAGCTGTTTTTT. As protein: CATSDSRGWTNTGELFF. This chain joins TRBV24-1 and TRBJ2-2, with D maybe TRBD2 (5 bases). The CDR3 covers 17 residues. Between the trimmed V and J ends, which lost 2 bases and 0 bases, there was a span of 12 bases. Germline V gives CDR1 KGHDR, CDR2 SFDVKD.

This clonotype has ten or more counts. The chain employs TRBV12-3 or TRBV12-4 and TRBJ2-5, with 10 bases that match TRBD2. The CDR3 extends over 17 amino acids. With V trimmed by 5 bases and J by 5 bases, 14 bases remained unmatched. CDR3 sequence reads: CASSPGSSGGYGETQYF. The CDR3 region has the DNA TGTGCCAGCAGTCCCGGGAGTAGCGGGGGGTATGGGGAGACCCAGTACTTC.

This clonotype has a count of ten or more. CDR3 region: CASSLVGTGVVETQYF. The CDR3 DNA is TGTGCCAGCAGCTTAGTGGGGACAGGGGTAGTGGAGACCCAGTACTTC. This chain links TRBV7-2 with TRBJ2-5; 10 nucleotides agree with TRBD1. Losses at the gene ends were 1 base for V and 5 bases for J; bases not matched to a gene: 7. The CDR3 is made up of 16 amino acids. Germline CDR1 reads SGHTA; CDR2 reads FQGNSA. Together with reference TRBV7-2 and TRBJ2-5, the CDR3 gives the full variable domain: GAGVSQSPSNKVTEKGKDVELRCDPISGHTALYWYRQSLGQGLEFLIYFQGNSAPDKSGLPSDRFSAERTGGSVSTLTIQRTQQEDSAVYLCASSLVGTGVVETQYFGPGTRLLVL.

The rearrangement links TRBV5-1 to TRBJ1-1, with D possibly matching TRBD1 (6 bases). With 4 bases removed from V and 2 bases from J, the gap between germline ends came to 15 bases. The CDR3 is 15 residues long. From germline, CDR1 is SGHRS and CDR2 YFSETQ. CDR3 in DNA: TGCGCCAGCAGCCCCCTACAGGGACCCAACACTGAAGCTTTCTTT. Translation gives CASSPLQGPNTEAFF.

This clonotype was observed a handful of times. The CDR3, as DNA: TGTGCCAGCAGCCAAGACGCGGGGAGTGGTTACAATGAGCAGTTCTTC. As protein: CASSQDAGSGYNEQFF. The V and J genes are TRBV4-2 and TRBJ2-1; a possible D gene is TRBD2 (6 bases). The V gene's germline CDR1 is LGHNA and CDR2 YNFKEQ. The CDR3 has 16 residues. With 0 bases removed from V and 4 bases from J, the gap between germline ends came to 13 bases.

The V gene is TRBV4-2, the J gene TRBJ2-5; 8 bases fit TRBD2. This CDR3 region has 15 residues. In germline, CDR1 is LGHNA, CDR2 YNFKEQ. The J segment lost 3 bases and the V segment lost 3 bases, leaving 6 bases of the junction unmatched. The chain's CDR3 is CASSQTVAGKETQYF. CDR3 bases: TGTGCCAGCAGCCAGACCGTAGCGGGGAAAGAGACCCAGTACTTC.

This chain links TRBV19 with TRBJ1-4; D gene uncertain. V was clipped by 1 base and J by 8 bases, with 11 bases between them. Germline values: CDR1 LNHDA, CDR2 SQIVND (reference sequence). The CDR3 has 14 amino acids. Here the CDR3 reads CASSIVKFSEKLFF. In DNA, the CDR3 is TGTGCCAGTAGTATAGTTAAATTTAGCGAAAAACTGTTTTTT. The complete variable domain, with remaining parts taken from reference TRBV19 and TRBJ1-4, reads DGGITQSPKYLFRKEGQNVTLSCEQNLNHDAMYWYRQDPGQGLRLIYYSQIVNDFQKGDIAEGYSVSREKKESFPLTVTSAQKNPTAFYLCASSIVKFSEKLFFGSGTQLSVL.

CDR3 residues: CASSYRQGGANEQFF. The CDR3 region has the DNA TGCGCCAGCAGCTACAGACAGGGGGGGGCCAATGAGCAGTTCTTC. The chain employs TRBV5-1 and TRBJ2-1; 9 positions agree with TRBD1. The CDR3 has 15 amino acids. Germline V gives CDR1 SGHRS, CDR2 YFSETQ. V trimming: 3 bases; J trimming: 6 bases; junction bases outside the gene matches: 7.

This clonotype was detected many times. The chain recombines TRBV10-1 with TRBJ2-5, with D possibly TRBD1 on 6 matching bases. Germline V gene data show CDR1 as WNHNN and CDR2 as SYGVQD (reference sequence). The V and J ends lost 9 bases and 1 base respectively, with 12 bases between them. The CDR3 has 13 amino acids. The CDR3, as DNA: TGCGCCAGTTCCACAGGGAGCCAAGAGACCCAGTACTTC. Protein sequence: CASSTGSQETQYF.

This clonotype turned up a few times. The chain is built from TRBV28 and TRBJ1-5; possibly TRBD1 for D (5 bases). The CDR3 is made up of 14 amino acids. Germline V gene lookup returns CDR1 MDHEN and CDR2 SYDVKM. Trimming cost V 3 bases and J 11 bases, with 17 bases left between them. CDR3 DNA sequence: TGTGCCAGCAGTTTGACTGGGACCTCCGTTACCCAGCATTTT. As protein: CASSLTGTSVTQHF.

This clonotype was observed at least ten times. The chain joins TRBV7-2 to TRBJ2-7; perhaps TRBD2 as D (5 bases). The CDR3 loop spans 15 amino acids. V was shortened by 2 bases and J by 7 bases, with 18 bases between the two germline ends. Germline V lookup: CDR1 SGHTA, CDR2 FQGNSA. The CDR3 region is CASSLLGSGSGEQYF. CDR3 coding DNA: TGTGCCAGCAGCTTACTAGGTTCGGGGTCTGGGGAGCAGTACTTC.

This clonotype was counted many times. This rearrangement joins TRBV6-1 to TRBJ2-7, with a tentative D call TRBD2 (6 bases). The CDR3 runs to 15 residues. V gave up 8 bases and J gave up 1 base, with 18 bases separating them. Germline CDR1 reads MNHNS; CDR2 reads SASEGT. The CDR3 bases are TGTGCCAGCTCCGAGGACGGGAGACAATCCTACGAGCAGTACTTC. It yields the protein CASSEDGRQSYEQYF.